This T cell receptor (beta chain) was profiled in a study of blood T cell repertoires in COVID-19. Using immunoSEQ multiplex PCR, the repertoire was profiled, and TCRdb retains in-frame clones only, with some absent. Here the sample spans 40,000 or so clones, more than 70% being singletons. The CDR3 length is 10 residues. Trimming pared 3 bases from V and 4 bases from J, leaving 3 bases between. Per the germline V gene, CDR1 is DFQATT and CDR2 is SNEGSKA (reference sequence). The origin of this receptor is a man in his 60s with acute or convalescent COVID-19. V is TRBV20-1 and J is TRBJ2-5, with unresolved D. Sequencing was done on a sample of peripheral blood. This CDR3 reads CSARRETQYF. The DNA of the CDR3 is TGCAGTGCTAGGAGAGAGACCCAGTACTTC.